A single sample gave rise to the 8 T cell receptor beta chains below, sequenced in a study of T cell responses to AZD1222 COVID-19 vaccine. TCRdb keeps only in-frame clones here, not all; method: immunoSEQ multiplex PCR. Here the sample spans 90,000 to 150,000 clones, around nine tenths being singletons. This specimen was peripheral blood, taken 28 days after the second dose of the MenACWY control vaccine. The receptors originated from an adult who received the MenACWY meningococcal vaccine as a control.

V is TRBV6-4 and J is TRBJ2-3; a possible D gene is TRBD2 (5 bases). Germline V gives CDR1 MRHNA, CDR2 SNTAGT. The ends were cut back, 5 bases at V and 3 bases at J, with 9 bases in the middle. The CDR3 runs to 13 residues. The CDR3 DNA sequence: TGTGCCAGCAGTAATGAGGGTACAGATACGCAGTATTTT. Its translation: CASSNEGTDTQYF.

The rearrangement joins TRBV2 to TRBJ1-3; no clear D. The germline gives CDR1 SNHLY, CDR2 FYNNEI. The germline V and J ends were trimmed by 8 bases and 0 bases, with 5 bases remaining between them. This CDR3 has 12 residues. The CDR3 reads CASQSSGNTIYF. CDR3 DNA sequence: TGTGCCAGCCAAAGCTCTGGAAACACCATATATTTT.

The chain is built from TRBV2 and TRBJ2-1; TRBD2 matches at 11 bases. Germline V gene lookup returns CDR1 SNHLY and CDR2 FYNNEI. J lost 1 base, V lost 6 bases, and 11 bases had no gene match. The CDR3 is 18 residues long. CDR3 in amino acids: CASRWTSGPTSSYNEQFF. The CDR3 coding sequence is TGTGCCAGCAGGTGGACTAGCGGGCCAACTTCTTCCTACAATGAGCAGTTCTTC.

The rearrangement uses TRBV28 and TRBJ1-1; no reliable D call. Germline V CDR1 and CDR2: MDHEN, SYDVKM. V was cut by 5 bases and J by 5 bases, with 18 bases left in between. This CDR3 comprises 15 residues. CDR3 loop: CASSPSRSWGTEAFF. The CDR3 DNA sequence: TGTGCCAGCAGTCCCAGTAGGAGCTGGGGTACTGAAGCTTTCTTT.

The V call is TRBV18, the J call TRBJ1-6; TRBD1 aligns across 9 bases. From germline, CDR1 is KGHSH and CDR2 LQKENI. CDR3 length: 15 residues. The ends lost 6 bases at V and 13 bases at J; junction bases unmatched: 13. CDR3 in DNA: TGTGCCAGCTCCCCGTCGGAGACAGGGGGTCCTCCCCTCCACTTT. Its translation is CASSPSETGGPPLHF.

The chain combines TRBV27 with TRBJ1-5; TRBD1 might be the D (5 bases). V shed 5 bases and J shed 4 bases, with 18 bases lying between them. The CDR3 contains 16 residues. In germline, CDR1 is MNHEY, CDR2 SMNVEV (reference sequence). CDR3 nucleotide sequence: TGTGCCAGCAGTCCGCTAACAGGTAGGGCAAATCAGCCCCAGCATTTT. Encoded protein: CASSPLTGRANQPQHF.

The gene calls are TRBV10-2 and TRBJ1-1; no reliable D call. V was clipped by 10 bases and J by 0 bases, with 15 bases between them. CDR1 is WSHSY and CDR2 is SAAADI in the germline V gene. This CDR3 is 14 amino acids long. DNA for the CDR3: TGCGCCACTTGCTCGGACGGGATGAACACTGAAGCTTTCTTT. It specifies CATCSDGMNTEAFF.

The chain carries TRBV14 and TRBJ2-1; perhaps TRBD2 as D (6 bases). CDR1 is SGHDN, CDR2 FVKESK, per germline. This CDR3 contains 14 residues. The CDR3 sequence: CARIGRGALSEQFF. CDR3 sequence (DNA): TGTGCTCGCATCGGGCGGGGAGCGCTTTCTGAGCAGTTCTTC.